This entry lists 25 T cell receptor beta chains sequenced from one sample in a study of T-cell memory formation after mild COVID-19 (dated by TCRdb to the early 2020s). Library generation was performed with 5' RACE. Sequencing was performed on an Illumina NovaSeq 6000. TCRdb reanalyzed the raw reads on its own, using fastp at Q25 for trimming and MiXCR for clone calling, and kept in-frame beta chains. CDR3 protein duplicates are merged, each entry listing the most common genes and DNA. The sample table holds 380,000 or so distinct CDR3 sequences, of which 14% were seen once. The ten most abundant clones make up roughly 22% of the sample. Specimen: PBMCs or a T cell subset sorted from them (not recorded which). The receptors derive from a man between 18 and 35 years old who had mild COVID-19 (a few samples of this study predate the infection). The sample titles of this study are shuffled in the database, so cell type and time point are left out; the donor was told from shared clones.

The chain couples TRBV15 to TRBJ1-2; 7 bases agree with TRBD1. Germline CDR1 reads LNHNV; CDR2 reads YYDKDF (reference sequence). Trimming at V came to 3 bases and at J to 4 bases, leaving 8 bases not matched to a gene. The CDR3 consists of 15 residues. CDR3: CATSRTRGSSYGYTF. CDR3 nucleotides: TGTGCCACCAGCAGGACCAGGGGGAGCTCCTATGGCTACACCTTC.

The CDR3: CASSPTRVGGTGELFF. The CDR3 nucleotides read TGTGCCAGCAGTCCCACCAGGGTTGGGGGCACCGGGGAGCTGTTTTTT. This chain uses TRBV28 with TRBJ2-2; either TRBD1 or TRBD2 may supply D (5 bases each). This CDR3 is 16 amino acids long. Between the trimmed V and J ends, which lost 5 bases and 4 bases, there was a span of 17 bases. Germline assignment: CDR1 MDHEN and CDR2 SYDVKM.

The rearrangement joins TRBV15 to TRBJ1-1; unclear D gene. Germline loops: CDR1 LNHNV, CDR2 YYDKDF (reference sequence). The CDR3 length is 14 residues. Trimming cost V 1 base and J 1 base, with 7 bases left between them. The CDR3 sequence is CATSRVGGNTEAFF. The CDR3 DNA sequence: TGTGCCACCAGCAGAGTGGGCGGGAACACTGAAGCTTTCTTT.

This clonotype came up a few times. This rearrangement joins TRBV5-6 to TRBJ2-5; D gene unclear. V was clipped by 7 bases and J by 4 bases, with 14 bases between them. CDR3 length equals 13 residues. Per germline, CDR1 SGHDT and CDR2 YYEEEE. The CDR3 loop is CASHPPGGETQYF. CDR3 coding DNA: TGTGCCAGCCACCCCCCCGGCGGAGAGACCCAGTACTTC.

The V gene is TRBV19, the J gene TRBJ2-7, with 10 bases lining up with TRBD2. The V and J ends lost 3 bases and 6 bases, in that order; junction bases with no gene match: 14. Germline-derived CDR1 and CDR2 are LNHDA and SQIVND (reference sequence). The CDR3 contains 17 residues. This CDR3 reads CASSIYPSGGPVLEQYF. As DNA, the CDR3 is TGTGCCAGTAGTATTTACCCTAGCGGGGGCCCGGTTCTCGAGCAGTACTTC. The full variable domain, rest sourced from reference TRBV19 and TRBJ2-7, is DGGITQSPKYLFRKEGQNVTLSCEQNLNHDAMYWYRQDPGQGLRLIYYSQIVNDFQKGDIAEGYSVSREKKESFPLTVTSAQKNPTAFYLCASSIYPSGGPVLEQYFGPGTRLTVT.

This clonotype was seen many times. This CDR3 reads CASSSEDSYEQYF. DNA for the CDR3: TGCGCCAGCAGCTCGGAAGACAGCTACGAGCAGTACTTC. The chain couples TRBV5-1 to TRBJ2-7; D perhaps matches TRBD1 (5 bases). Germline CDR1 reads SGHRS; CDR2 reads YFSETQ. CDR3 length: 13 amino acids. V was clipped by 3 bases and J by 3 bases, with 10 bases between them.

Only a few counts were recorded for this clonotype. This chain joins TRBV4-2 and TRBJ2-2, with D hard to call. The germline gives CDR1 LGHNA, CDR2 YNFKEQ. This CDR3 region has 12 residues. Trimming pared 3 bases from V and 7 bases from J, leaving 6 bases between. CDR3 sequence reads: CASSHIGGELFF. The CDR3 region has the DNA TGTGCCAGCAGCCATATAGGCGGGGAGCTGTTTTTT.

This clonotype was counted only a few times. The chain employs TRBV24-1 and TRBJ2-1; TRBD1 matches at 7 bases. Germline CDR1 reads KGHDR; CDR2 reads SFDVKD. The trim removed 9 bases at V and 7 bases at J, leaving 8 bases unmatched. This CDR3 contains 13 residues. CDR3 in amino acids: CATAHRGANEQFF. The CDR3 DNA follows: TGTGCCACCGCCCACAGGGGTGCGAATGAGCAGTTCTTC.

This clonotype was counted at least ten times. The chain carries TRBV10-3 and TRBJ1-1, with a weak D call TRBD1 (5 bases). The CDR3 totals 13 residues. Germline V lookup: CDR1 ENHRY, CDR2 SYGVKD. V was trimmed by 6 bases and J by 5 bases, leaving 13 bases between them. CDR3 coding DNA: TGTGCCATCAGCAGGGACGGGGCAACTGAAGCTTTCTTT. This encodes CAISRDGATEAFF.

This clonotype appeared many times. The V and J genes are TRBV7-9 and TRBJ1-1, with D possibly TRBD1 on 5 matching bases. The CDR3 has 13 amino acids. Germline CDR1 reads SEHNR; CDR2 reads FQNEAQ (reference sequence). V was shortened by 5 bases and J by 3 bases, with 10 bases between the two germline ends. CDR3 region: CASSPLGDTEAFF. In nucleotides, the CDR3 is TGTGCCAGCAGCCCTCTGGGGGACACTGAAGCTTTCTTT.

This chain links TRBV20-1 with TRBJ1-2, with D unclear. The CDR3 loop spans 10 amino acids. V lost 5 bases and J lost 5, with 6 bases in between. The germline gives CDR1 DFQATT, CDR2 SNEGSKA (reference sequence). The DNA for the CDR3 is TGCAGTGCTCTTGAGTATGGCTACACCTTC. This gives the protein CSALEYGYTF.

The sample holds many counts of this clonotype. The chain links TRBV5-1 to TRBJ2-3; TRBD2 aligns across 7 bases. The CDR3 has 16 residues. Unmatched junction bases numbered 10, after V lost 4 bases and J lost 2 bases. Germline V gene sequence: CDR1 SGHRS, CDR2 YFSETQ. The CDR3 is CASSPLADPLTDTQYF. For the CDR3, the DNA is TGCGCCAGCAGCCCCCTAGCGGACCCCCTCACAGATACGCAGTATTTT.

The rearrangement links TRBV12-3 or TRBV12-4 to TRBJ2-6; D is unclear. V was clipped by 0 bases and J by 0 bases, with 9 bases between them. This CDR3 is 17 amino acids long. CDR3 sequence: CASSLALQSSGANVLTF. CDR3 coding DNA: TGTGCCAGCAGTTTAGCTTTACAGTCCTCTGGGGCCAACGTCCTGACTTTC.

This clonotype was counted between two and nine times. The chain has TRBV10-2 and TRBJ1-2, with D tentatively TRBD1 (5 bases). V dropped 2 bases and J dropped 5 bases, with 12 bases sitting between them. The CDR3 covers 14 residues. Germline assignment: CDR1 WSHSY and CDR2 SAAADI. CDR3 sequence (DNA): TGCGCCAGCAGTGAGGGGAAGGGGCTATATGGCTACACCTTC. As protein: CASSEGKGLYGYTF.

There are many counts of this clonotype. The chain combines TRBV5-1 with TRBJ2-1; 8 nucleotides align to TRBD2. The V segment lost 4 bases and the J segment 8 bases; nucleotides outside the gene matches: 8. The germline V gene encodes CDR1 SGHRS and CDR2 YFSETQ. There are 14 residues in the CDR3. In DNA form, the CDR3 reads TGCGCCAGCAGCACCGCCCCCGGGGGGGATGAGCAGTTCTTC. This encodes CASSTAPGGDEQFF.

Remarks on this clonotype: A much more abundant neighbour one base away suggests this may be a read error. The chain has TRBV7-2 and TRBJ2-2; D possibly corresponds to TRBD2 (5 bases). Germline-derived CDR1 and CDR2 are SGHTA and FQGNSA. The CDR3 loop spans 14 amino acids. The CDR3 is CASSSLSVSGEMFF. CDR3 nucleotides: TGTGCCAGCAGCTCCCTTTCGGTTTCCGGGGAGATGTTTTTT. Full variable domain (outside the CDR3, taken from reference TRBV7-2 and TRBJ2-2): GAGVSQSPSNKVTEKGKDVELRCDPISGHTALYWYRQSLGQGLEFLIYFQGNSAPDKSGLPSDRFSAERTGGSVSTLTIQRTQQEDSAVYLCASSSLSVSGEMFFGEGSRLTVL.

This clonotype was observed a few times. The CDR3 sequence is CASGSTGVKQYV. CDR3 nucleotide sequence: TGTGCCAGCGGGTCGACAGGGGTTAAGCAGTACGTC. The chain employs TRBV6-2 or TRBV6-3 and TRBJ2-7; 8 nucleotides match TRBD1. Germline V gene data show CDR1 as MNHEY and CDR2 as SVGEGT. The CDR3 is 12 amino acids. The ends lost 8 bases at V and 8 bases at J; junction bases unmatched: 8.

V and J are TRBV20-1 and TRBJ2-7; no firm D call. CDR1 is DFQATT and CDR2 is SNEGSKA in the germline V gene (reference sequence). This CDR3 has 14 amino acids. V was clipped by 4 bases and J by 3 bases, with 16 bases between them. The DNA for the CDR3 is TGCAGTGCTAAGACTGTTCGGGCGCGCTACGAGCAGTACGTC. It translates to CSAKTVRARYEQYV.

The J gene is TRBJ2-7, the V gene TRBV7-2; 8 positions agree with TRBD1. Germline CDR1 and CDR2: SGHTA and FQGNSA. This CDR3 comprises 14 residues. Trimming cost V 3 bases and J 5 bases; bases outside gene matches: 6. CDR3 coding DNA: TGTGCCAGCAGCTTGGACAGGGAGAGCGACGAGCAGTACTTC. Translation gives CASSLDRESDEQYF.

The chain joins TRBV7-9 to TRBJ1-6, with TRBD1 matching over 7 bases. The CDR3 is 14 amino acids. V shed 4 bases and J 7 bases; nucleotides not matched to a gene: 4. Per the germline V gene, CDR1 is SEHNR and CDR2 is FQNEAQ (reference sequence). Here the CDR3 reads CASSWTGANSPLHF. CDR3 bases: TGTGCCAGCAGCTGGACAGGCGCAAATTCACCCCTCCACTTT.

A note on this clonotype: A much bigger clone sits one base away, suggesting this may be a read error. The chain recombines TRBV11-2 with TRBJ2-7; 7 nucleotides line up with TRBD1. CDR3 size: 14 residues. Germline trimming cut 3 bases from V and 3 bases from J; bases unmatched to any gene: 5. Germline values: CDR1 SGHAT, CDR2 FQNNGV. CDR3 sequence (DNA): TGTGCCAGCAGCTTTGGGACAGCCATCTACGAGCAGTACTTC. Amino acids: CASSFGTAIYEQYF.

This clonotype appeared a few times. The J gene is TRBJ2-7, the V gene TRBV7-2; 10 bases align to TRBD1. Trimming removed 4 bases from V and 3 bases from J; junction bases left unmatched: 6. The CDR3 runs to 15 residues. Looked up from germline, CDR1 is SGHTA and CDR2 is FQGNSA. The CDR3 region is CASSSRDRGIYEQYF. The CDR3 nucleotides are TGTGCCAGCAGCTCCCGGGACAGGGGTATCTACGAGCAGTACTTC.

The sample holds many counts of this clonotype. The V call is TRBV20-1, the J call TRBJ2-7, with D possibly being TRBD2 (6 bases). This CDR3 has 13 amino acids. Trimming shortened V by 0 bases and J by 7 bases, and 13 bases separated the two germline ends. Looked up from germline, CDR1 is DFQATT and CDR2 is SNEGSKA (reference sequence). The CDR3: CSARDYGTGEQYV. As DNA, the CDR3 is TGCAGTGCTAGAGATTATGGGACTGGGGAGCAGTACGTC.

The V call is TRBV12-3 or TRBV12-4, the J call TRBJ2-7, with a tentative D call TRBD2 (7 bases). The CDR3 loop spans 13 amino acids. The V and J ends lost 0 bases and 5 bases respectively, with 8 bases between them. The DNA for the CDR3 is TGTGCCAGCAGTTTAGCGGGGGGGCACGAGCAGTACTTC. Residues: CASSLAGGHEQYF.

This clonotype has a count of ten or more. The J gene is TRBJ2-5, the V gene TRBV28; D is perhaps TRBD2 (5 bases). Per germline, CDR1 MDHEN and CDR2 SYDVKM. The CDR3 spans 15 residues. V was trimmed by 5 bases and J by 6 bases, leaving 19 bases between them. The CDR3 bases are TGTGCCAGCAGTCCCGCCGGGATAATCAGGAAGACCCAGTACTTC. It is translated as CASSPAGIIRKTQYF.